Following are 10 T cell receptor beta chains from one sample sequenced in a study of T cell changes during pregnancy in multiple sclerosis. Profiling relied on immunoSEQ multiplex PCR, and the TCRdb table lists in-frame clones only, not all of them. In the table there are over 65,000 clones, roughly 92% of which are singletons. Specimen: peripheral blood, collected in the first trimester of pregnancy. The receptors were gathered from a female donor with multiple sclerosis, enrolled in a pregnancy study.

V usage is TRBV30 and J usage is TRBJ2-7; D not resolved. CDR3 length: 12 amino acids. Germline-derived CDR1 and CDR2 are GTSNPN and SVGIG (reference sequence). Trimming removed 3 bases at V and 5 bases at J, with 11 bases between. The DNA for the CDR3 is TGTGCCTGGAGCACGGGTTCCCACGAGCAGTACTTC. Its protein product is CAWSTGSHEQYF.

This chain uses TRBV7-9 with TRBJ2-7, with a weak D call TRBD1 (6 bases). Germline loops: CDR1 SEHNR, CDR2 FQNEAQ (reference sequence). V gave up 5 bases and J gave up 6 bases, with 17 bases separating them. The CDR3 is made up of 14 amino acids. The CDR3 sequence is CASSPRREGGEQYF. The CDR3 DNA reads as TGTGCCAGCAGCCCCCGGAGAGAAGGGGGCGAGCAGTACTTC.

The chain joins TRBV29-1 to TRBJ2-3; TRBD2 aligns across 8 bases. Trimming removed 1 base from V and 1 base from J; junction bases left unmatched: 4. The CDR3 sequence is 15 residues long. Germline CDR1 SQVTM, CDR2 ANQGSEA. CDR3 DNA sequence: TGCAGCGTTGAAGGGACTAGCAGGGGCACAGATACGCAGTATTTT. Amino acid sequence: CSVEGTSRGTDTQYF.

V usage is TRBV11-2 and J usage is TRBJ2-7; TRBD2 matches at 11 bases. Trimming at V came to 5 bases and at J to 3 bases, leaving 3 bases not matched to a gene. Germline V gives CDR1 SGHAT, CDR2 FQNNGV. The CDR3 runs 14 residues. For the CDR3, the DNA is TGTGCCAGCAGCCGGGGACTAGCGGACTACGAGCAGTACTTC. This codes for CASSRGLADYEQYF.

The rearrangement uses TRBV5-6 and TRBJ1-1, with 7 positions matching TRBD1. This CDR3 spans 13 amino acids. Trimming at V came to 0 bases and at J to 5 bases, leaving 1 base not matched to a gene. Looked up from germline, CDR1 is SGHDT and CDR2 is YYEEEE. This CDR3 reads CASSLVDRTEAFF. CDR3 nucleotide sequence: TGTGCCAGCAGCTTGGTGGACAGGACTGAAGCTTTCTTT.

The rearrangement links TRBV15 to TRBJ2-1; no definite D call. Trimming left V 0 bases short and J 8 bases short, with 11 bases between. Germline V lookup: CDR1 LNHNV, CDR2 YYDKDF (reference sequence). The CDR3 loop spans 14 amino acids. CDR3 region: CATSRDRGSDEQFF. CDR3 sequence (DNA): TGTGCCACCAGCAGAGATCGCGGCTCCGATGAGCAGTTCTTC.

The rearrangement joins TRBV15 to TRBJ2-1, with 13 bases aligning to TRBD2. CDR1 LNHNV and CDR2 YYDKDF come from the germline V gene (reference sequence). The ends lost 9 bases at V and 8 bases at J; junction bases unmatched: 4. The CDR3 has 13 amino acids. The CDR3 here is CATRTSGSYEQFF. Here the CDR3 DNA reads TGTGCCACTAGGACTAGCGGGAGTTATGAGCAGTTCTTC. Full variable domain (remainder filled in from reference TRBV15 and TRBJ2-1): DAMVIQNPRYQVTQFGKPVTLSCSQTLNHNVMYWYQQKSSQAPKLLFHYYDKDFNNEADTPDNFQSRRPNTSFCFLDIRSPGLGDTAMYLCATRTSGSYEQFFGPGTRLTVL.

DNA of the CDR3: TGCGCCAGCAGCCAAGATATGAGGGTCGCAGATACGCAGTATTTT. Its protein is CASSQDMRVADTQYF. The chain combines TRBV4-1 with TRBJ2-3; TRBD2 is a possible D gene (5 bases). V gave up 0 bases and J gave up 4 bases, with 11 bases separating them. The CDR3 sequence is 15 residues long. The germline gives CDR1 MGHRA, CDR2 YSYEKL.

This sequence joins TRBV5-1 and TRBJ2-5; 9 bases align to TRBD2. Germline V lookup: CDR1 SGHRS, CDR2 YFSETQ. V was pared by 2 bases and J by 2 bases, with 7 bases of the junction left unmatched. The CDR3 runs 16 residues. The DNA for the CDR3 is TGCGCCAGCAGCTTCCGGACTAGCGTGATACAAGAGACCCAGTACTTC. Residues: CASSFRTSVIQETQYF.

This chain connects TRBV7-9 to TRBJ1-1; 7 positions match TRBD1. Germline values: CDR1 SEHNR, CDR2 FQNEAQ (reference sequence). With V trimmed by 5 bases and J by 7 bases, 13 bases remained unmatched. The CDR3 loop spans 15 amino acids. The CDR3 loop is CASSPGRGLTDEAFF. The DNA of the CDR3 is TGTGCCAGCAGCCCCGGAAGGGGGCTCACGGATGAAGCTTTCTTT.